This is a list of T cell receptor beta chains from one sample in a study of blood T cell repertoires in COVID-19. Sequencing used immunoSEQ multiplex PCR; TCRdb keeps in-frame clones, though not all of them. The sample includes tens of thousands of clones, 74% of them seen just once. Material: peripheral blood. The receptors shown here come from a man aged 65 to 79 with COVID-19, enrolled during active disease. CDR3s include the opening cysteine and the closing phenylalanine or tryptophan. D genes are given only for firm matches. The size field is filled for only some rows; it gives once, few, many or a size class.

>15|TRBD2|TRBV30|TRBJ2-1|NA
CACRQGSSGTNEQFF
TGTGCCTGCCGGCAGGGGTCTAGCGGGACCAATGAGCAGTTCTTC
>16|TRBD2|TRBV18|TRBJ2-5|NA
CASSLGTSGTGETQYF
TGTGCCAGCTCACTCGGGACTAGCGGGACTGGAGAGACCCAGTACTTC
>16|TRBD2|TRBV7-2|TRBJ2-3|once
CASSPQAGGSTDTQYF
TGTGCCAGCAGCCCACAAGCGGGAGGATCCACAGATACGCAGTATTTT
>13|NA|TRBV6-5|TRBJ2-7|NA
CASREDGRGEQYF
TGTGCCAGCAGGGAGGACGGTCGGGGCGAGCAGTACTTC
>17|NA|TRBV9|TRBJ2-5|once
CASSVGPVGGYQETQYF
TGTGCCAGCAGCGTAGGCCCTGTCGGCGGCTACCAAGAGACCCAGTACTTC
>16|TRBD2|TRBV7-2|TRBJ2-7|few
CASSFGLAGAKYEQYF
TGTGCCAGCAGCTTTGGGCTAGCGGGGGCAAAATACGAGCAGTACTTC
>14|NA|TRBV3-1/TRBV3-2|TRBJ1-3|NA
CASSHTGTGNTIYF
TGTGCCAGCAGCCACACCGGGACAGGAAACACCATATATTTT
>15|TRBD1|TRBV28|TRBJ1-2|NA
CASSTRTGEHYGYTF
TGTGCCAGCAGTACCCGGACAGGGGAGCACTATGGCTACACCTTC
>13|NA|TRBV5-1|TRBJ2-5|few
CASSLDSFETQYF
TGCGCCAGCAGCTTAGACAGCTTCGAGACCCAGTACTTC
>17|NA|TRBV11-2|TRBJ2-1|NA
CASSLVVSLWRHNEQFF
TGTGCCAGCAGCTTAGTCGTTTCGTTATGGCGGCACAATGAGCAGTTCTTC
>13|NA|TRBV10-3|TRBJ1-5|few
CATQQGPIQPQHF
TGTGCCACCCAACAGGGCCCAATTCAGCCCCAGCATTTT
>16|NA|TRBV9|TRBJ2-7|NA
CASSVVAGTGPYEQYF
TGTGCCAGCAGCGTAGTCGCGGGAACCGGTCCCTACGAGCAGTACTTC
>13|NA|TRBV19|TRBJ2-1|NA
CASSRGIYNEQFF
TGTGCCAGTAGTCGGGGAATTTACAATGAGCAGTTCTTC
>13|NA|TRBV6-1|TRBJ2-7|once
CASSEQGYYEQYF
TGTGCCAGCAGTGAACAGGGGTACTACGAGCAGTACTTC
>14|NA|TRBV6-5|TRBJ2-3|NA
CASRSDYYTDTQYF
TGTGCCAGCAGGTCAGACTACTACACAGATACGCAGTATTTT
>15|TRBD1|TRBV6-5|TRBJ2-2|few
CASSLRQGVTGELFF
TGTGCCAGCAGTCTTCGACAGGGGGTGACCGGGGAGCTGTTTTTT
>14|NA|TRBV5-6|TRBJ2-7|few
CASSRDSKFYEQYF
TGTGCCAGCAGTAGGGACTCTAAATTCTACGAGCAGTACTTC
>13|NA|TRBV7-2|TRBJ2-2|NA
CASTPGGAGELFF
TGTGCCAGCACTCCCGGAGGAGCCGGGGAGCTGTTTTTT
>15|TRBD1|TRBV15|TRBJ2-3|NA
CATSRGQGASDTQYF
TGTGCCACCAGCAGAGGACAGGGGGCATCAGATACGCAGTATTTT
>21|TRBD2|TRBV10-3|TRBJ2-3|NA
CAISQAGTSGSKTYSTDTQYF
TGTGCCATCAGCCAGGCCGGGACTAGCGGGTCGAAGACTTATAGCACAGATACGCAGTATTTT
>13|NA|TRBV5-1|TRBJ2-1|NA
CASSLAHQNEQFF
TGCGCCAGCAGCTTGGCCCATCAAAATGAGCAGTTCTTC
>15|TRBD1|TRBV28|TRBJ1-2|once
CASSSPGRGRNGYTF
TGTGCCAGCAGTTCCCCCGGCAGGGGGCGAAATGGCTACACCTTC
>15|NA|TRBV5-5|TRBJ2-2|few
CASRIGSGVTGELFF
TGTGCCAGCAGGATAGGATCAGGGGTTACCGGGGAGCTGTTTTTT
>16|NA|TRBV3-1/TRBV3-2|TRBJ2-3|medium-sized
CASSQAPPPRGDTQYF
TGTGCCAGCAGCCAAGCACCCCCCCCACGGGGGGATACGCAGTATTTT
>13|NA|TRBV5-1|TRBJ1-2|few
CASSFAGLAGYTF
TGCGCCAGCAGCTTTGCGGGGCTGGCTGGCTACACCTTC
>16|TRBD2|TRBV5-1|TRBJ2-3|few
CASSTGTSGSLDTQYF
TGCGCCAGCAGCACCGGGACTAGCGGGAGCTTAGATACGCAGTATTTT
>13|TRBD2|TRBV2|TRBJ2-2|NA
CASRLAVNGELFF
TGTGCCAGCAGACTAGCGGTTAACGGGGAGCTGTTTTTT
>14|TRBD1|TRBV7-2|TRBJ1-5|few
CASRRTGDDQPQHF
TGTGCCAGCAGAAGGACAGGGGATGATCAGCCCCAGCATTTT
>15|TRBD2|TRBV7-2|TRBJ2-1|NA
CASSLDVSGSNEQFF
TGTGCCAGCAGCTTAGATGTTAGCGGGAGTAATGAGCAGTTCTTC
>16|TRBD2|TRBV20-1|TRBJ2-1|NA
CSASRPSGSSYNEQFF
TGCAGTGCTAGTCGGCCTAGCGGAAGCTCCTACAATGAGCAGTTCTTC
>12|NA|TRBV28|TRBJ2-7|NA
CASNGGNYEQYF
TGTGCCAGCAATGGAGGAAACTACGAGCAGTACTTC
>14|NA|TRBV5-4|TRBJ2-7|NA
CASSLGGLNYEQYF
TGTGCCAGCAGCTTGGGGGGACTTAACTACGAGCAGTACTTC
>16|TRBD1|TRBV18|TRBJ1-2|NA
CASSLSDRDYWDGYTF
TGTGCCAGCTCCCTGTCAGACAGGGATTATTGGGATGGCTACACCTTC
>13|NA|TRBV3-1/TRBV3-2|TRBJ2-5|NA
CASSRRGGETQYF
TGTGCCAGCAGCCGCAGGGGAGGGGAGACCCAGTACTTC
>11|TRBD2|TRBV6-2/TRBV6-3|TRBJ2-1|NA
CASSTGTSKFF
TGTGCCAGCAGTACCGGGACTAGTAAGTTCTTC
>17|TRBD2|TRBV5-1|TRBJ2-3|NA
CASSWTSGSLSTDTQYF
TGCGCCAGCAGCTGGACTAGCGGGAGCCTTAGCACAGATACGCAGTATTTT
>10|NA|TRBV9|TRBJ2-3|NA
CASVTGTQYF
TGTGCCAGCGTTACCGGTACGCAGTATTTT
>15|TRBD1|TRBV24-1|TRBJ2-7|few
CATSTGQARTYEQYF
TGTGCCACCAGCACCGGACAGGCCCGCACCTACGAGCAGTACTTC
>17|NA|TRBV28|TRBJ2-2|NA
CASRRDSSAQNTGELFF
TGTGCCAGCAGGCGGGACAGCTCGGCACAGAACACCGGGGAGCTGTTTTTT
>15|NA|TRBV18|TRBJ2-7|NA
CASSPPSGVGYEQYF
TGTGCCAGCTCACCACCGTCGGGGGTCGGCTACGAGCAGTACTTC
>14|TRBD1|TRBV5-1|TRBJ1-2|few
CASSSPGQPYGYTF
TGCGCCAGCAGCTCTCCGGGACAGCCCTATGGCTACACCTTC
>12|NA|TRBV2|TRBJ2-3|NA
CATRRDTDTQYF
TGTGCCACCAGACGGGACACAGATACGCAGTATTTT
>14|NA|TRBV28|TRBJ1-1|NA
CASSQLEGVGEAFF
TGTGCCAGCAGCCAACTGGAGGGAGTGGGTGAAGCTTTCTTT
>14|NA|TRBV9|TRBJ2-3|once
CASSVSPSTDTQYF
TGTGCCAGCAGCGTTAGCCCTAGCACAGATACGCAGTATTTT
>13|NA|TRBV28|TRBJ1-6|NA
CASSLSYGSPLHF
TGTGCCAGCAGTTTATCGTACGGTTCACCCCTCCACTTT
>13|NA|TRBV19|TRBJ1-6|few
CASTGQPYSPLHF
TGTGCCAGTACCGGACAGCCATATTCACCCCTCCACTTT
>14|TRBD2|TRBV6-5|TRBJ2-3|NA
CASTGGRATDTQYF
TGTGCCAGCACGGGGGGGAGGGCGACAGATACGCAGTATTTT
>16|NA|TRBV5-1|TRBJ2-7|NA
CASSLGARLSSYEQYF
TGCGCCAGCAGCTTGGGGGCTAGACTAAGCTCCTACGAGCAGTACTTC
>15|NA|TRBV5-1|TRBJ2-7|NA
CASSFTRTSTGRQYF
TGCGCCAGCAGCTTCACAAGGACTTCGACCGGGAGGCAGTACTTC
>13|NA|TRBV28|TRBJ1-2|NA
CASSYRVYYGYTF
TGTGCCAGCAGTTACAGGGTCTACTATGGCTACACCTTC
>16|TRBD2|TRBV11-2|TRBJ2-1|NA
CASSLFPSGRENEQFF
TGTGCCAGCAGCTTATTCCCTAGCGGGAGGGAAAATGAGCAGTTCTTC
>23|TRBD2|TRBV9|TRBJ2-5|NA
CASSVGPTAFWTSGRASSETQYF
TGTGCCAGCAGCGTAGGTCCAACAGCCTTTTGGACTAGCGGGAGGGCCAGTTCAGAGACCCAGTACTTC
>17|TRBD1|TRBV11-2|TRBJ2-7|NA
CASSVDRGYAGKGEQYF
TGTGCCAGCAGCGTGGACAGGGGGTATGCGGGGAAGGGCGAGCAGTACTTC
>15|NA|TRBV16|TRBJ1-2|NA
CASSRTDSQNYGYTF
TGTGCCAGCAGCCGGACGGACAGCCAAAACTATGGCTACACCTTC
>20|NA|TRBV21-1|TRBJ1-5|NA
CASSKLGERASGGCNQPQHF
TGTGCCAGCAGCAAACTTGGGGAAAGGGCCTCGGGAGGCTGCAATCAGCCCCAGCATTTT